The entry below gives a single T cell receptor (beta chain) sequence along with its context. Its antigen is still unknown. Assay used: immunoSEQ multiplex PCR; TCRdb lists only in-frame clones, some missing. Of about 80,000 clones listed, 83% were seen once; the top ten hold around 0.76%. This sample stems from a study of OX40 agonist ivuxolimab in advanced cancers. Study in general: Ivuxolimab doses were 0.01, 0.1, 0.3, 1.5, 3 or 10 mg/kg every 2 weeks. Those treated in dose escalation had hepatocellular carcinoma, melanoma, renal cell cancer or head and neck cancer.

Study-wide results and limits: Doses of 0.1 to 3.0 mg/kg were accompanied by clonal expansion of CD4+ and CD8+ blood T cells by week 6. On average, CD8+ T cells had more expanded clones than CD4+.

This clonotype originated in an adult with an advanced solid tumor such as melanoma, head and neck, liver or kidney cancer. The sample consisted of CD4+ or CD8+ T cells sorted from blood, taken in a trial of the OX40 agonist ivuxolimab.

The CDR3 protein is CASTRDYPSTGELFF. CDR3 sequence (DNA): TGTGCCAGCACCCGAGACTACCCAAGCACCGGGGAGCTGTTTTTT. The chain couples TRBV6-5 to TRBJ2-2; maybe TRBD2 (5 bases). Germline CDR1 reads MNHEY; CDR2 reads SVGAGI. Trimming removed 7 bases from V and 4 bases from J, with 16 bases in between. The CDR3 is 15 amino acids.